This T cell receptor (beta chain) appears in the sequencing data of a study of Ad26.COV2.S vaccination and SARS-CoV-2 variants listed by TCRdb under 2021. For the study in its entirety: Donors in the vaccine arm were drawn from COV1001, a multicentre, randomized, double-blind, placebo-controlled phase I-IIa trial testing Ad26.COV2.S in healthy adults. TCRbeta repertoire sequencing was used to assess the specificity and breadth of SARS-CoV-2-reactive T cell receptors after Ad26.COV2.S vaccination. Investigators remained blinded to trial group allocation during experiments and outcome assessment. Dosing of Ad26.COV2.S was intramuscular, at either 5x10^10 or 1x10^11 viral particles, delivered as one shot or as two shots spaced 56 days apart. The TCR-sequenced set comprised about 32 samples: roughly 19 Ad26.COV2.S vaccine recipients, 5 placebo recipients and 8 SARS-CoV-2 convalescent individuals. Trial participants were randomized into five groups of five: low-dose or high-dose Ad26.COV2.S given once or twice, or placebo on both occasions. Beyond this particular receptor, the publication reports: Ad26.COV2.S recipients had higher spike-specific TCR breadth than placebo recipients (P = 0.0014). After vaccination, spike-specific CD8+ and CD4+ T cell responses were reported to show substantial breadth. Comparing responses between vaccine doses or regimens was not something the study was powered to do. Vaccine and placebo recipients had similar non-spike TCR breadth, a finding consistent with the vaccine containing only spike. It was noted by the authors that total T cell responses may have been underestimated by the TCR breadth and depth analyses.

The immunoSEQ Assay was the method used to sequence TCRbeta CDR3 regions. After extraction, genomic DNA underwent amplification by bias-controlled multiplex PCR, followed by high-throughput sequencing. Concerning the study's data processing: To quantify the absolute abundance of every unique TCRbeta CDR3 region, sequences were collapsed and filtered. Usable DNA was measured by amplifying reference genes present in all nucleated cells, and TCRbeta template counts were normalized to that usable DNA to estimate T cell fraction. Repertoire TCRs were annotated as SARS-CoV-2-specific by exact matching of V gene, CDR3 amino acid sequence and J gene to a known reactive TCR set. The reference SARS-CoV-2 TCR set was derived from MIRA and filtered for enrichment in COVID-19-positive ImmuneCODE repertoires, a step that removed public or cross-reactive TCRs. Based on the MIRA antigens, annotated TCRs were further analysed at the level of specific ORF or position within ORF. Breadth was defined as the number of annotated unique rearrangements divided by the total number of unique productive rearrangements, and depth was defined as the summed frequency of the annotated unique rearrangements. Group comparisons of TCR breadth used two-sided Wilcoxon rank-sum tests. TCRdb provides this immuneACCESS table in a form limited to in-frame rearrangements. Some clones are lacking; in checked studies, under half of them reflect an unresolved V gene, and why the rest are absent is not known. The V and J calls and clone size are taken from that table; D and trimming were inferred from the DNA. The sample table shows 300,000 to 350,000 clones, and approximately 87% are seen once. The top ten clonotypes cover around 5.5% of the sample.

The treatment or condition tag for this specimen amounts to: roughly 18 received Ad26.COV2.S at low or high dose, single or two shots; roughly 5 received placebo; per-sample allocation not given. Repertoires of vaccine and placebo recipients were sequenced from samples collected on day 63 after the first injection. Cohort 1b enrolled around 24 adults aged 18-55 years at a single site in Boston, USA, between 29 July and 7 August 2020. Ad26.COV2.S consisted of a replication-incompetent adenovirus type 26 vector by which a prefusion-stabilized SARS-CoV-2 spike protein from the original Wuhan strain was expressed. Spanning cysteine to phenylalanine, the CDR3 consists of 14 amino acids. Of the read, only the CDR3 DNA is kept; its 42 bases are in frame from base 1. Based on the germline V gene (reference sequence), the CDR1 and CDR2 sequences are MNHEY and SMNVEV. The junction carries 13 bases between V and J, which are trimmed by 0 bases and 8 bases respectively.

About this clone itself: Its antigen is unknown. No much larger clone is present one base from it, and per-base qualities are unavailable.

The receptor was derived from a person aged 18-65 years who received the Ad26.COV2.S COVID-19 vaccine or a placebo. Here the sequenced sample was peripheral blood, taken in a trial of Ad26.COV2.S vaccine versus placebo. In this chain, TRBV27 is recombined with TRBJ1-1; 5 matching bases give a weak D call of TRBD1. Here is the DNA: TGTGCCAGCAGTTTATCAGGGGCCACCCCAGAAGCTTTCTTT. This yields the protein CASSLSGATPEAFF.